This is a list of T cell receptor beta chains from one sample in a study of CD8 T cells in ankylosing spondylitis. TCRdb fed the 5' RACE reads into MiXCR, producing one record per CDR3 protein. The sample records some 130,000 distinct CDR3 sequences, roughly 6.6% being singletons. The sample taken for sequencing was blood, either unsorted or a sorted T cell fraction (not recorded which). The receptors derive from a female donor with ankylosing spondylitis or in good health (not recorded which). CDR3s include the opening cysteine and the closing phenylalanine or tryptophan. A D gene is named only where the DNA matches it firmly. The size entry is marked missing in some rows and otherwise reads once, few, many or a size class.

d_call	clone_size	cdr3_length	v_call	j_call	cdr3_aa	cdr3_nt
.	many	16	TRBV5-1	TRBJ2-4	CASSLGGSLAKNIQYF	TGCGCCAGCAGCTTGGGAGGCAGCCTAGCCAAAAACATTCAGTACTTC
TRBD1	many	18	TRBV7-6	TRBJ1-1	CASSLGTGTGALNTEAFF	TGTGCCAGCAGCTTGGGCACCGGGACAGGGGCACTGAACACTGAAGCTTTCTTT
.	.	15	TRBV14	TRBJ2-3	CASSLLGTSTDTQYF	TGTGCCAGCAGCCTCCTAGGAACTAGCACAGATACGCAGTATTTT
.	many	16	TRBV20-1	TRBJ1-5	CSARDWGSDSNQPQHF	TGCAGTGCTAGAGATTGGGGTTCAGATAGCAATCAGCCCCAGCATTTT
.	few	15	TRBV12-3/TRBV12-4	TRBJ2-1	CASSLAGASYNEQFF	TGTGCCAGCAGTTTGGCGGGGGCCTCCTACAATGAGCAGTTCTTC
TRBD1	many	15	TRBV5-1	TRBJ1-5	CASSPDRGGNQPQHF	TGCGCCAGCAGCCCGGACAGGGGAGGCAATCAGCCCCAGCATTTT
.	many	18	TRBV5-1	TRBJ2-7	CASSITLAGQFISYEQYF	TGCGCCAGCAGCATCACGCTAGCAGGACAGTTTATCTCCTACGAGCAGTACTTC
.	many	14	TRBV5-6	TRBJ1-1	CASSLWRGATEAFF	TGTGCCAGCAGCTTATGGCGGGGGGCCACTGAAGCTTTCTTT
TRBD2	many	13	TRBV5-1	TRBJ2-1	CASSLVLAGEQFF	TGCGCCAGCAGCTTGGTACTAGCGGGGGAGCAGTTCTTC
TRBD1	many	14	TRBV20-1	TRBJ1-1	CSARNRGSNTEAFF	TGCAGTGCGCGTAACAGGGGCTCGAACACTGAAGCTTTCTTT
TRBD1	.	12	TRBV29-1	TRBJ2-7	CSVADRGYEQYF	TGCAGCGTTGCCGACAGGGGCTACGAGCAGTACTTC
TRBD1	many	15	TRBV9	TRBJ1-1	CASSVAGQDNGEAFF	TGTGCCAGCAGCGTAGCTGGACAGGATAATGGTGAAGCTTTCTTT
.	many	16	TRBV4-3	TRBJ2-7	CASSQDRDSYSYEQYF	TGCGCCAGCAGCCAAGATCGTGACAGTTACTCCTACGAGCAGTACTTC
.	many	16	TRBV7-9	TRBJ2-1	CASSPTGWRGDNEQFF	TGTGCCAGCAGCCCCACGGGTTGGAGAGGGGACAATGAGCAGTTCTTC
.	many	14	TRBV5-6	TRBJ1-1	CASSSGPLPLEAFF	TGTGCCAGCAGCTCTGGACCGCTTCCCCTTGAAGCTTTCTTT
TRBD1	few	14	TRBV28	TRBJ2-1	CASSGQGPYNEQFF	TGTGCCAGCAGTGGACAGGGACCCTACAATGAGCAGTTCTTC
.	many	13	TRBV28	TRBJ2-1	CAVGTSSYNEQFF	TGTGCCGTAGGGACGTCTTCCTACAATGAGCAGTTCTTC
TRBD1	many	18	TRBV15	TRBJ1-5	CATSREGQGVDGNQPQHF	TGTGCCACCAGCAGAGAGGGACAGGGAGTTGACGGTAATCAGCCCCAGCATTTT
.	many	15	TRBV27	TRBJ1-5	CASSPQPGINQPQHF	TGTGCCAGCAGTCCTCAACCGGGTATCAATCAGCCCCAGCATTTT
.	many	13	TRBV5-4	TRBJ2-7	CASSLDPFYEQYF	TGTGCCAGCAGCTTGGACCCGTTCTACGAGCAGTACTTC
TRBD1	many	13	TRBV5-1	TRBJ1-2	CASSHGTGNSYTF	TGCGCCAGCAGCCACGGGACAGGGAATAGCTACACCTTC
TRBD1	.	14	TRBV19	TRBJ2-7	CASSLTGDPYEQYF	TGTGCCAGTAGTTTGACAGGGGACCCCTACGAGCAGTACTTC
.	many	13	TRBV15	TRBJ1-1	CATSRDGGVEAFF	TGTGCCACCAGCAGAGACGGAGGGGTGGAAGCTTTCTTT
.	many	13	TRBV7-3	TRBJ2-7	CASSLGTAYEQYF	TGTGCCAGCAGCCTCGGGACTGCATACGAGCAGTACTTC
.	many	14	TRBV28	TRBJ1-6	CASSFSGGNSPLHF	TGTGCCAGCAGTTTTTCGGGGGGGAATTCACCCCTCCACTTT
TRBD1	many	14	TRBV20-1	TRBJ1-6	CSARMTGTDSPLHF	TGCAGTGCTAGGATGACAGGGACGGATTCACCCCTCCACTTT
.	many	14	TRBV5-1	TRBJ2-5	CASSLYSGRETQYF	TGCGCCAGCAGCTTGTATTCAGGGCGAGAGACCCAGTACTTC